A single sample is the source of the 10 T cell receptor beta chains below, sequenced in a study of cytomegalovirus exposure and HLA in healthy donors. In the PCR, 60 Vbeta and 13 Jbeta primers were used. The repertoire was sequenced with immunoSEQ multiplex PCR; TCRdb's copy has only in-frame clones and lacks some. This sample has approximately 160,000 clones, with approximately 84% found just once. Sequenced: PBMCs. Receptors were obtained from a woman between 45 and 60 years old in good health and CMV-seropositive.

V is TRBV5-1 and J is TRBJ1-1, with D possibly TRBD1 on 5 matching bases. The CDR3 runs 13 residues. CDR1 and CDR2 (germline): SGHRS, YFSETQ. V lost 5 bases, J lost 4 bases, and 12 bases lay in between. The CDR3 region is CASSQGLITEAFF. The CDR3 DNA is TGCGCCAGCAGTCAGGGCCTGATCACTGAAGCTTTCTTT.

In DNA form, the CDR3 reads TGTGCCACCGGGGCCCTTCCGTCCTACGAGCAGTACTTC. It specifies CATGALPSYEQYF. The genes are TRBV15 and TRBJ2-7, with D perhaps matching TRBD1 (5 bases). The CDR3 is 13 residues long. In germline, CDR1 is LNHNV, CDR2 YYDKDF (reference sequence). The ends were cut back, 8 bases at V and 1 base at J, with 12 bases in the middle.

This clone was counted only a few times. CDR3 loop: CASSFGGSPREQYF. In DNA form, the CDR3 reads TGTGCCAGCAGCTTCGGTGGGAGCCCGAGAGAGCAGTACTTC. The chain uses TRBV5-4 and TRBJ2-7; possible D gene TRBD2, 5 bases. The CDR3 totals 14 residues. V lost 2 bases to trimming and J lost 7 bases, with 16 bases between them. CDR1 and CDR2 (germline): SGHNT, YYREEE (reference sequence). Drawing the rest from reference TRBV5-4 and TRBJ2-7, the complete variable domain is ETGVTQSPTHLIKTRGQQVTLRCSSQSGHNTVSWYQQALGQGPQFIFQYYREEENGRGNFPPRFSGLQFPNYSSELNVNALELDDSALYLCASSFGGSPREQYFGPGTRLTVT.

This rearrangement joins TRBV5-1 to TRBJ2-1, with a weak D call TRBD1 (5 bases). The CDR3 extends over 14 amino acids. In germline, CDR1 is SGHRS, CDR2 YFSETQ. Trimming cost V 1 base and J 4 bases, with 9 bases left between them. The CDR3 loop is CASSLRQTYNEQFF. CDR3 DNA sequence: TGCGCCAGCAGCTTGAGACAGACGTACAATGAGCAGTTCTTC.

This clone was found a few times. This chain uses TRBV5-6 with TRBJ2-5, with D hard to call. Germline V gives CDR1 SGHDT, CDR2 YYEEEE. This CDR3 is built from 13 residues. Deletions cut 3 bases from V and 11 bases from J, with 17 bases between. The CDR3 reads CASSSGSSSKQYF. The CDR3 region has the DNA TGTGCCAGCAGCTCAGGATCCAGCTCCAAGCAGTACTTC. The full variable domain, in which reference TRBV5-6 and TRBJ2-5 provide the parts outside the CDR3, is DAGVTQSPTHLIKTRGQQVTLRCSPKSGHDTVSWYQQALGQGPQFIFQYYEEEERQRGNFPDRFSGHQFPNYSSELNVNALLLGDSALYLCASSSGSSSKQYFGPGTRLLVL.

This clone was seen only a few times. The gene calls are TRBV5-6 and TRBJ1-2; D perhaps matches TRBD1 (6 bases). Germline values: CDR1 SGHDT, CDR2 YYEEEE. Trimming pared 6 bases from V and 3 bases from J, leaving 15 bases between. CDR3 length: 14 residues. The CDR3 DNA reads as TGTGCCAGCACCCAGGGGCGGAACCACTATGGCTACACCTTC. This gives the protein CASTQGRNHYGYTF.

V usage is TRBV30 and J usage is TRBJ1-6; D is perhaps TRBD1 (6 bases). Trimming cost V 2 bases and J 9 bases, with 17 bases left between them. Germline V gene lookup returns CDR1 GTSNPN and CDR2 SVGIG (reference sequence). This CDR3 region has 15 residues. The CDR3 region has the DNA TGTGCCTGGAGTCCCCTGGGACTAGGGGGTTCACCCCTCCACTTT. Its protein is CAWSPLGLGGSPLHF.

This rearrangement joins TRBV13 to TRBJ2-7; the D is unclear. The CDR3 consists of 17 residues. V lost 0 bases, J lost 1 base, and 16 bases lay in between. Germline V gives CDR1 PRHDT, CDR2 FYEKMQ (reference sequence). The CDR3 protein is CASSLGHGPPTSYEQYF. The CDR3 DNA reads as TGTGCCAGCAGCTTAGGGCACGGTCCCCCCACTTCCTACGAGCAGTACTTC.

This chain joins TRBV30 and TRBJ1-1; 8 bases are a match to TRBD1. After removal of 0 bases from V and 3 bases from J, the junction contained 6 bases not matched to a gene. Germline assignment: CDR1 GTSNPN and CDR2 SVGIG (reference sequence). This CDR3 is built from 15 residues. The DNA of the CDR3 is TGTGCCTGGAGTGTCCCAGGGGGCGGGGACACTGAAGCTTTCTTT. Protein sequence: CAWSVPGGGDTEAFF.

This clone was counted between two and nine times. This rearrangement joins TRBV30 to TRBJ2-5; perhaps TRBD2 as D (6 bases). V was shortened by 5 bases and J by 2 bases, with 12 bases between the two germline ends. Germline assignment: CDR1 GTSNPN and CDR2 SVGIG (reference sequence). This CDR3 spans 13 amino acids. The CDR3 reads CAWALANQETQYF. CDR3 in DNA: TGTGCCTGGGCGCTAGCGAATCAAGAGACCCAGTACTTC. Supplemented by reference TRBV30 and TRBJ2-5, the full variable domain reads SQTIHQWPATLVQPVGSPLSLECTVEGTSNPNLYWYRQAAGRGLQLLFYSVGIGQISSEVPQNLSASRPQDRQFILSSKKLLLSDSGFYLCAWALANQETQYFGPGTRLLVL.